A selection of T cell receptor beta chains follows, all from one sample in a study of CD8 T cells in ankylosing spondylitis. TCRdb itself ran the 5' RACE reads through MiXCR, one entry per CDR3 protein. The table records a few hundred thousand distinct CDR3 sequences, approximately 20% of them present only once. Material: blood, either unsorted or a sorted T cell fraction (not recorded which). The origin of the receptors is a male donor with ankylosing spondylitis. Both conserved end residues are part of each CDR3. A D gene is named only where the DNA matches it firmly. Expanded clones get a size class; other rows say once, few or many, or leave the size out.

v_gene	abundance	j_gene	d_gene	CDR3nt	CDR3aa
TRBV6-1	NA	TRBJ2-7	NA	TGTGCCAGCAGTGAAGTGGCGGGGTCCTACGAGCAGTACTTC	CASSEVAGSYEQYF
TRBV29-1	few	TRBJ2-1	TRBD1	TGCAGCGTTGACGGACTCGATCACAGGGGTTCCGATGAGCAGTTCTTC	CSVDGLDHRGSDEQFF
TRBV5-8	NA	TRBJ1-1	TRBD1	TGTGCCAGCAGCTTTAACAGGGGCCCTGAAGCTTTCTTT	CASSFNRGPEAFF
TRBV28	few	TRBJ2-7	NA	TGTGCCAGCAAAAAGAGGGGGGACTCATCCTACGAGCAGTACTTC	CASKKRGDSSYEQYF
TRBV7-3	NA	TRBJ2-1	TRBD2	TGTGCCAGCAGCCAAAGCCTAGCGGGGGGTGACAATGAGCAGTTCTTC	CASSQSLAGGDNEQFF
TRBV12-3/TRBV12-4	few	TRBJ2-2	NA	TGTGCCAGCAGCAGGGGGAACACCGGGGAGCTGTTTTTT	CASSRGNTGELFF
TRBV19	NA	TRBJ2-5	TRBD2	TGTGCCAGTAGTCCCCAGGGACTAGCGGTTCAAGAGACCCAGTACTTC	CASSPQGLAVQETQYF
TRBV7-9	NA	TRBJ2-7	TRBD1	TGTGCCAGCAGCTCGCGTTCGACAGGGGCAGACTACGAGCAGTACTTC	CASSSRSTGADYEQYF
TRBV7-6	NA	TRBJ2-7	TRBD1	TGTGCCAGCAGCCGGACAGGGGGGATTGGCGAGCAGTACTTC	CASSRTGGIGEQYF
TRBV7-2	once	TRBJ2-7	NA	TGTGCCAGCAGCTTAAGGGCAGGGTGGAATGACGAGCAGTACTTC	CASSLRAGWNDEQYF
TRBV3-1	few	TRBJ2-2	NA	TGTGCCAGCAGCCAAGTTGAGGGTCCCGGGGAGCTGTTTTTT	CASSQVEGPGELFF
TRBV20-1	NA	TRBJ2-3	NA	TGCAGTGCTATACTTGGGTCTAGCACAGATACGCAGTATTTT	CSAILGSSTDTQYF
TRBV5-1	few	TRBJ2-7	NA	TGCGCCAGCAGTATTCATGCAGGAGTGACCTACGAGCAGTACTTC	CASSIHAGVTYEQYF
TRBV27	NA	TRBJ2-1	TRBD2	TGTGCCACCTACCCTACTAGCGGGGGGCAAAATGAGCAGTTCTTC	CATYPTSGGQNEQFF
TRBV12-3/TRBV12-4	NA	TRBJ2-7	TRBD2	TGTGCCAGCAGTATAGCGGGGGGGCTGGACGAGCAGTACTTC	CASSIAGGLDEQYF
TRBV24-1	NA	TRBJ2-1	NA	TGTGCCACCAGTGATTTGGAGGTTACGCGGGGACGGAATGAGCAGTTCTTC	CATSDLEVTRGRNEQFF
TRBV7-3	few	TRBJ2-7	TRBD2	TGTGCCAGCAGCTTAGGGGGAGGGTCTGACGAGCAGTACTTC	CASSLGGGSDEQYF
TRBV5-1	NA	TRBJ1-1	NA	TGCGCCAGCAGCCCTCACCAGGACATACCTGAAGCTTTCTTT	CASSPHQDIPEAFF
TRBV7-9	NA	TRBJ2-7	NA	TGTGCCAGCAGCTTAGGAGCGGACACTAACTACGAGCAGTACTTC	CASSLGADTNYEQYF
TRBV7-9	NA	TRBJ1-5	NA	TGTGCCAGCAGCTTAGTCGGGGTGGGTCAGCCCCAGCATTTT	CASSLVGVGQPQHF
TRBV12-3/TRBV12-4	NA	TRBJ1-2	NA	TGTGCCAGCAGTGCCTCGTCTAACTATGGCTACACCTTC	CASSASSNYGYTF
TRBV20-1	few	TRBJ2-7	NA	TGCAGTGCTAGCGGGGGGCCATACTACGAGCAGTACTTC	CSASGGPYYEQYF
TRBV4-1	NA	TRBJ2-7	NA	TGCGCCAGCAGCCAAGATAAGGGGTTCCACGAGCAGTACTTC	CASSQDKGFHEQYF
TRBV20-1	few	TRBJ2-2	NA	TGCAGTGCTCGCGACTTAAACACCGGGGAGCTGTTTTTT	CSARDLNTGELFF